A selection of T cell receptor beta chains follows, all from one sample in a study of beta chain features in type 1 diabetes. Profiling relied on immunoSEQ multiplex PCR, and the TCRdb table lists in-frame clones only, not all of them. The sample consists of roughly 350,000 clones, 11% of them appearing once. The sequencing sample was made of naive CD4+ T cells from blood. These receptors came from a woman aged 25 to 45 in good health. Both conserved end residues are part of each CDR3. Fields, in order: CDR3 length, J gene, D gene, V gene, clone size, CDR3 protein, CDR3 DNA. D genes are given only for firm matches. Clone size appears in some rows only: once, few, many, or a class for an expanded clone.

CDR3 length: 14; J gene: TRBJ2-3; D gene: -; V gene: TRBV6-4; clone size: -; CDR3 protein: CASSPSGLTDTQYF; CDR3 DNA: TGTGCCAGCAGTCCCTCCGGACTCACAGATACGCAGTATTTT
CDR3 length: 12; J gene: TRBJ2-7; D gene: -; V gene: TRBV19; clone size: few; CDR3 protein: CASSIGGNEQYF; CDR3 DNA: TGTGCCAGTAGTATCGGAGGGAACGAGCAGTACTTC
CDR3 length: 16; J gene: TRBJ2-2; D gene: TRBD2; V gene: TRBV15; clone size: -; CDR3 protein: CATSRAGTSGPGELFF; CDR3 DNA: TGTGCCACCAGCAGGGCCGGGACTAGCGGACCCGGGGAGCTGTTTTTT
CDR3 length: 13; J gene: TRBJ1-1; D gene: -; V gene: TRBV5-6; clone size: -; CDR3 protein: CASSLGTGVKAFF; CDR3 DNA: TGTGCCAGCAGCTTGGGAACTGGAGTCAAAGCTTTCTTT
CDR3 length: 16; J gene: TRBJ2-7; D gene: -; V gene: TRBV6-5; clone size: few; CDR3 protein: CASSSGTGRVSYEQYF; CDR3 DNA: TGTGCCAGCAGTTCGGGAACGGGCCGCGTTTCCTACGAGCAGTACTTC
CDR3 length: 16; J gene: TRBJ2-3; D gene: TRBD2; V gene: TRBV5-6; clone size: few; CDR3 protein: CASSLVATSGRNTQYF; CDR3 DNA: TGTGCCAGCAGCTTGGTGGCGACTAGCGGGAGAAATACGCAGTATTTT
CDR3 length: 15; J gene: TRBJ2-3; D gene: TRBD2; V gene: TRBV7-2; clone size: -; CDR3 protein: CASSLAGLVADTQYF; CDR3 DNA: TGTGCCAGCAGCTTAGCGGGACTAGTGGCTGATACGCAGTATTTT
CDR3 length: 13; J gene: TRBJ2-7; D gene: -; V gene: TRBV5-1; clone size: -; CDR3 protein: CASSFGRGNEQYF; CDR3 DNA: TGCGCCAGCAGCTTCGGCAGGGGCAACGAGCAGTACTTC
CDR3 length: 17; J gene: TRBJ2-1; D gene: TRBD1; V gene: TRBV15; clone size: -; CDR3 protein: CATSRGPGTGIGNEQFF; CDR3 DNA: TGTGCCACCAGCAGAGGTCCCGGGACAGGGATAGGGAATGAGCAGTTCTTC
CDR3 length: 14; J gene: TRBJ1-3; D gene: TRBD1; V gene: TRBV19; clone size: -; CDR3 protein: CATQQPGQGNTIYF; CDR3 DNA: TGTGCCACCCAGCAACCGGGACAGGGGAACACCATATATTTT
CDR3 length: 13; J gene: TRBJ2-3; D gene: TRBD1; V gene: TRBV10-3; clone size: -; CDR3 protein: CAISGQGPDTQYF; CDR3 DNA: TGTGCCATCAGCGGACAGGGGCCAGATACGCAGTATTTT
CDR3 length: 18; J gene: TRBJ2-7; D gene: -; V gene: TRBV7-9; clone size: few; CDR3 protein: CASSPSDRFRGSSYEQYF; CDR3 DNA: TGTGCCAGCAGCCCCAGTGACAGGTTTAGGGGAAGCTCCTACGAGCAGTACTTC
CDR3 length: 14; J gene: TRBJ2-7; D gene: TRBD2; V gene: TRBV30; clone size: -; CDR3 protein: CAWVPSGANYEQYF; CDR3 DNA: TGTGCCTGGGTTCCTAGCGGAGCCAACTACGAGCAGTACTTC
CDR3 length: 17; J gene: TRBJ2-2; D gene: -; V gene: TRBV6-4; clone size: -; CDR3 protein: CASSDFPPSPNTGELFF; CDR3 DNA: TGTGCCAGCAGTGATTTCCCGCCTAGCCCGAACACCGGGGAGCTGTTTTTT
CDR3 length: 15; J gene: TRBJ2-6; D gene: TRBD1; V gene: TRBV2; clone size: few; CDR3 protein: CASSRTGSGANVLTF; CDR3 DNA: TGTGCCAGCAGTAGGACAGGGTCTGGGGCCAACGTCCTGACTTTC
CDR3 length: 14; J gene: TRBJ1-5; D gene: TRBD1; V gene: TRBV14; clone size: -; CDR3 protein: CASSQGTGNQPQHF; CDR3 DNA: TGTGCCAGCAGCCAAGGGACAGGGAATCAGCCCCAGCATTTT
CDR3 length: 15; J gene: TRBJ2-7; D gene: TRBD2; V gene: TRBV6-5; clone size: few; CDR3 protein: CASSYSGGVPYEQYF; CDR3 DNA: TGTGCCAGCAGTTACTCCGGGGGGGTCCCTTACGAGCAGTACTTC
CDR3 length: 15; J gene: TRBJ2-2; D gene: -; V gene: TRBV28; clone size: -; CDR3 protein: CASRVGRTNTGELFF; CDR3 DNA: TGTGCCAGCAGGGTAGGGAGGACGAACACCGGGGAGCTGTTTTTT
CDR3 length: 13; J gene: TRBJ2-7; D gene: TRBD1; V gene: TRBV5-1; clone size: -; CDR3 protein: CASSGGTGYEQYF; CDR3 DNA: TGCGCCAGCAGCGGTGGGACAGGCTACGAGCAGTACTTC
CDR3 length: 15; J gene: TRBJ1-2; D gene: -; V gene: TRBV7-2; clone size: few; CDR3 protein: CASSLTPGRLEGYTF; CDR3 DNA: TGTGCCAGCAGCTTGACTCCAGGGAGGCTAGAAGGCTACACCTTC
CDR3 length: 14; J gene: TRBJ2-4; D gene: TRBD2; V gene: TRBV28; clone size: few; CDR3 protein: CASRDSGNKNIQYF; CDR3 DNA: TGTGCCAGCAGGGATAGCGGGAACAAAAACATTCAGTACTTC
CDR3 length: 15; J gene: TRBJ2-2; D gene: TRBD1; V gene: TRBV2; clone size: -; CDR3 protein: CASSHRGTATGELFF; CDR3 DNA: TGTGCCAGCAGTCACAGGGGGACGGCTACCGGGGAGCTGTTTTTT
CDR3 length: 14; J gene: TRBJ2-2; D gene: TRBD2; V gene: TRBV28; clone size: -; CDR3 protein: CASRVAGAAGELFF; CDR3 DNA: TGTGCCAGCAGGGTAGCGGGAGCTGCCGGGGAGCTGTTTTTT
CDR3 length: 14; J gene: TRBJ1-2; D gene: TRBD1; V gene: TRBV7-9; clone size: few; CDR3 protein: CASSSRGQNYGYTF; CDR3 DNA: TGTGCCAGCAGCTCCCGGGGACAGAACTATGGCTACACCTTC
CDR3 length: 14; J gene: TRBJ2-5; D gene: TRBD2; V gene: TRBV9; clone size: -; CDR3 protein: CASSTGLAQETQYF; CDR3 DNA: TGTGCCAGCAGCACCGGACTAGCGCAAGAGACCCAGTACTTC
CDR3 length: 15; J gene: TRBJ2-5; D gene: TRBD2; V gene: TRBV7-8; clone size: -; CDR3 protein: CASSWGLAGRETQYF; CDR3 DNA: TGTGCCAGCAGCTGGGGACTAGCTGGTCGAGAGACCCAGTACTTC
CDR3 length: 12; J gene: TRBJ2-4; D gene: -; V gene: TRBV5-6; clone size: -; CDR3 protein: CASSGVWNIQYF; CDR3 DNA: TGTGCCAGCTCAGGGGTTTGGAACATTCAGTACTTC
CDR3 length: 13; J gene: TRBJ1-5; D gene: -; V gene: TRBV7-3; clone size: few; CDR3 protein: CASSPTGNQPQHF; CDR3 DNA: TGTGCCAGCAGCCCCACAGGGAATCAGCCCCAGCATTTT
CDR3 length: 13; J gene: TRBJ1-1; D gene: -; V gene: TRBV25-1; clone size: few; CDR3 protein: CASSVDMNTEAFF; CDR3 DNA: TGTGCCAGCAGTGTAGACATGAACACTGAAGCTTTCTTT
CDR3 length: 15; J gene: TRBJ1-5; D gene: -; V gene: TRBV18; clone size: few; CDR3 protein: CASSLGGPGNQPQHF; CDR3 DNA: TGTGCCAGCTCACTCGGGGGACCCGGCAATCAGCCCCAGCATTTT
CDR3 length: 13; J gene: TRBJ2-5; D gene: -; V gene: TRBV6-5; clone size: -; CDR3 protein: CASSYSSLETQYF; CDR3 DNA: TGTGCCAGCAGTTACTCGTCGTTGGAGACCCAGTACTTC
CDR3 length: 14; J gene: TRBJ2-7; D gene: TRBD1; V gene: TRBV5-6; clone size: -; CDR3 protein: CASSLRGGGYEQYF; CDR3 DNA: TGTGCCAGCAGCTTGAGAGGGGGCGGGTACGAGCAGTACTTC
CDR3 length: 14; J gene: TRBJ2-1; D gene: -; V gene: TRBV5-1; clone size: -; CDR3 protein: CASSLRDTNNEQFF; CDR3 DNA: TGCGCCAGCAGCTTGAGGGACACCAACAATGAGCAGTTCTTC
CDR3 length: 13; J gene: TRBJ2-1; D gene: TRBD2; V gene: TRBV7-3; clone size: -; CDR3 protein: CASSLGTTNEQFF; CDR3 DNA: TGTGCCAGCAGCTTGGGGACTACAAATGAGCAGTTCTTC
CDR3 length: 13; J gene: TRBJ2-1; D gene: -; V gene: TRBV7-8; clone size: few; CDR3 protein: CASSFGGYNEQFF; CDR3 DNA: TGTGCCAGCAGCTTTGGCGGATACAATGAGCAGTTCTTC
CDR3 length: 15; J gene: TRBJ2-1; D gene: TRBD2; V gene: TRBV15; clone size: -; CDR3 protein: CATSIRLAGYNEQFF; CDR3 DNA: TGTGCCACCAGCATAAGACTAGCGGGTTACAATGAGCAGTTCTTC
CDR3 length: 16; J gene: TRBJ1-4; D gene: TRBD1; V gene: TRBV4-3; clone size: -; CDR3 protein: CASSYFSGQGGEKLFF; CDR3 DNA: TGCGCCAGCAGCTATTTTTCGGGACAGGGAGGTGAAAAACTGTTTTTT
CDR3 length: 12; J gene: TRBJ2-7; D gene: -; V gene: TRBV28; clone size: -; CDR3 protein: CASSQRFYEQYF; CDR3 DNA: TGTGCCAGCAGCCAGAGGTTCTACGAGCAGTACTTC
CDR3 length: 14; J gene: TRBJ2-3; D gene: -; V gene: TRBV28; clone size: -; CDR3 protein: CASSTDPSTDTQYF; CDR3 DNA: TGTGCCAGCAGCACAGACCCTAGCACAGATACGCAGTATTTT
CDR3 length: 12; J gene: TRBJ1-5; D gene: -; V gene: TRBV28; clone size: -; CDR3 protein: CASSFSDQPQHF; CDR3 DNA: TGTGCCAGCAGTTTCTCCGATCAGCCCCAGCATTTT
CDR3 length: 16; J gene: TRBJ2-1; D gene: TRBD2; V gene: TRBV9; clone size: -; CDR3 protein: CASSASGTSSYNEQFF; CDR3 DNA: TGTGCCAGCAGCGCATCCGGGACTAGCAGTTACAATGAGCAGTTCTTC